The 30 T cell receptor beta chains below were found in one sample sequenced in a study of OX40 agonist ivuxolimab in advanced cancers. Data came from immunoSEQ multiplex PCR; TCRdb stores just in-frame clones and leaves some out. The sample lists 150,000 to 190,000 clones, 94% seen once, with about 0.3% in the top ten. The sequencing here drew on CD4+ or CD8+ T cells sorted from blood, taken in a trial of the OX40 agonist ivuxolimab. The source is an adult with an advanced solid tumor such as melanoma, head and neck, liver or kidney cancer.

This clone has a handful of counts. This CDR3 is CASSEGESAGYEQYF. In DNA form, the CDR3 reads TGTGCCAGCAGTGAAGGAGAGAGCGCGGGGTACGAGCAGTACTTC. The chain has TRBV6-1 and TRBJ2-7; a weak D match, TRBD2 (6 bases). Trimming removed 1 base at V and 4 bases at J, with 14 bases between. CDR3 length: 15 residues. CDR1 is MNHNS, CDR2 SASEGT, per germline.

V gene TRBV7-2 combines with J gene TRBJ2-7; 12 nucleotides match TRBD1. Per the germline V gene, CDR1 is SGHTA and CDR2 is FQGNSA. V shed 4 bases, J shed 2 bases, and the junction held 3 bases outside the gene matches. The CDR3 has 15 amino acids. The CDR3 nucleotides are TGTGCCAGCAGCTACCGGGACAGGGGGCCCTACGAGCAGTACTTC. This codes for CASSYRDRGPYEQYF.

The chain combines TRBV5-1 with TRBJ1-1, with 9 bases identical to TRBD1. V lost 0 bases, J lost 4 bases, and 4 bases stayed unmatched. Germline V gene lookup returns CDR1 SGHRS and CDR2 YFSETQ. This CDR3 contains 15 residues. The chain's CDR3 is CASSLALQGATEAFF. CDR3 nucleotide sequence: TGCGCCAGCAGCTTGGCCCTACAGGGGGCCACTGAAGCTTTCTTT.

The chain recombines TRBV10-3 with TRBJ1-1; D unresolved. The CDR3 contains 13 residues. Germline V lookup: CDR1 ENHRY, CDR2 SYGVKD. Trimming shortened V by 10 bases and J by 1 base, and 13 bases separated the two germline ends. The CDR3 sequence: CATRTEGNTEAFF. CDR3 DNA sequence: TGTGCCACCAGAACCGAGGGGAACACTGAAGCTTTCTTT.

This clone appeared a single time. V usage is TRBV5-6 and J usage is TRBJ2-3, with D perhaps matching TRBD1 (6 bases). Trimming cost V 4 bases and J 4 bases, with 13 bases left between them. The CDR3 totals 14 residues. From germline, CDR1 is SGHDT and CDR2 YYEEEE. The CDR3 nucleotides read TGTGCCAGCAGCCGGGACAACTGGGCAGATACGCAGTATTTT. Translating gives CASSRDNWADTQYF.

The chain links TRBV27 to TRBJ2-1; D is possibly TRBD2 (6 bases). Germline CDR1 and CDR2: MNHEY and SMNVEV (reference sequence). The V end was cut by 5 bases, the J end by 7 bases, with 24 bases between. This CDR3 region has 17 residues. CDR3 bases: TGTGCCAGCAGTCCGCGGATTGAGGCGGGAAGGAGTAATGAGCAGTTCTTC. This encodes CASSPRIEAGRSNEQFF.

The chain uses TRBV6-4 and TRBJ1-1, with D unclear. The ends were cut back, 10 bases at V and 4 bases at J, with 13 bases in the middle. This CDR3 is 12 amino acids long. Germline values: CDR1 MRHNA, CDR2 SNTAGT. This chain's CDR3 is CAITTSRTEAFF. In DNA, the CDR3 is TGTGCCATAACAACGAGTCGCACTGAAGCTTTCTTT.

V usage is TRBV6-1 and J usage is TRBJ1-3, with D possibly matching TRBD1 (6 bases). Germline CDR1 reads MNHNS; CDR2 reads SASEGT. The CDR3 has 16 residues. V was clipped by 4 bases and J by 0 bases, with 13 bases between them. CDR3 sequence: CASSGRQAASGNTIYF. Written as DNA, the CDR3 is TGTGCCAGCAGTGGTCGACAGGCGGCCTCTGGAAACACCATATATTTT.

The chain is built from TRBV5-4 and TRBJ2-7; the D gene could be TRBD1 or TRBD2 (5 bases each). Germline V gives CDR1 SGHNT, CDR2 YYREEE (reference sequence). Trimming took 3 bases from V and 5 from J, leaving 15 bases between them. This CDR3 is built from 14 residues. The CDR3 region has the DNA TGTGCCAGCAGCTCCGGGACCCAAAACCACGAGCAGTACTTC. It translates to CASSSGTQNHEQYF.

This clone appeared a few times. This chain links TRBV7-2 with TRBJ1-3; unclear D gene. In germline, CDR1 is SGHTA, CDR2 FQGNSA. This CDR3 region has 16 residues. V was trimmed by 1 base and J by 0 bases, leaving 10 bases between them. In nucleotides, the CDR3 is TGTGCCAGCAGCTTAGTCAGGTCCAGCTCTGGAAACACCATATATTTT. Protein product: CASSLVRSSSGNTIYF. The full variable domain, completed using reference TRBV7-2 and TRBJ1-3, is GAGVSQSPSNKVTEKGKDVELRCDPISGHTALYWYRQSLGQGLEFLIYFQGNSAPDKSGLPSDRFSAERTGGSVSTLTIQRTQQEDSAVYLCASSLVRSSSGNTIYFGEGSWLTVV.

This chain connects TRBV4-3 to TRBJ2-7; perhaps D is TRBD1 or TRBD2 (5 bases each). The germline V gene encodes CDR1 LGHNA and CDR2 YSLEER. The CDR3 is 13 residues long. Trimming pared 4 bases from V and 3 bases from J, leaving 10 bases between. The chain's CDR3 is CASSRGPSYEQYF. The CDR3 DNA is TGCGCCAGCAGCCGGGGACCGAGCTACGAGCAGTACTTC.

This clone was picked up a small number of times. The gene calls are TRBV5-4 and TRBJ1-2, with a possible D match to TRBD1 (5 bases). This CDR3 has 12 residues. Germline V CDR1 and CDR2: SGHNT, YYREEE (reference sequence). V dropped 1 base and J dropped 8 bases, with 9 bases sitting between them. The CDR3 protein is CASSLPGQGYTF. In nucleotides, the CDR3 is TGTGCCAGCAGCTTGCCAGGGCAAGGCTACACCTTC. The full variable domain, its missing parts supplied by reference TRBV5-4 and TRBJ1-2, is ETGVTQSPTHLIKTRGQQVTLRCSSQSGHNTVSWYQQALGQGPQFIFQYYREEENGRGNFPPRFSGLQFPNYSSELNVNALELDDSALYLCASSLPGQGYTFGSGTRLTVV.

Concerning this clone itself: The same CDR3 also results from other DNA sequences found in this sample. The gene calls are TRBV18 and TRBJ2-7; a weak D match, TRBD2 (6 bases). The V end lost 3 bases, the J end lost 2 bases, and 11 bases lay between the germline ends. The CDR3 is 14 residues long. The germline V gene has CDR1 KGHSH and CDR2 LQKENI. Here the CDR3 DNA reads TGTGCCAGCTCACCCCCGGGACTCCCCTACGAGCAGTACTTC. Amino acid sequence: CASSPPGLPYEQYF.

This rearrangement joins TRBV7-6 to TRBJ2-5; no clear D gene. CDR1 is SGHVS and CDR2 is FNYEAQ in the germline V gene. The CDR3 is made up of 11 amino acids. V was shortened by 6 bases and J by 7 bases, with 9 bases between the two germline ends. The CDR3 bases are TGTGCCAGCAGTATAGAAGGGACCCAGTACTTC. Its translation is CASSIEGTQYF.

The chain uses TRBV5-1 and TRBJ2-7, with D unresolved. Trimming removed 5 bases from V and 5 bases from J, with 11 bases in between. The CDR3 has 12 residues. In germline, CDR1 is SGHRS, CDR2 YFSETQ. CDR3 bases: TGCGCCAGCAGTAAGACCGATAACGAGCAGTACTTC. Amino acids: CASSKTDNEQYF.

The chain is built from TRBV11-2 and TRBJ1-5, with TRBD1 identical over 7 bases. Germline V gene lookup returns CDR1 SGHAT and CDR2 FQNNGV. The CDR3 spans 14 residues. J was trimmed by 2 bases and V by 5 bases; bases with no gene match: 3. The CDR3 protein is CASSQDRGNQPQHF. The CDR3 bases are TGTGCCAGCAGCCAAGACAGGGGCAATCAGCCCCAGCATTTT.

The CDR3: CASSPLRTAGSQPQHF. CDR3 coding DNA: TGCGCCAGCAGCCCTTTACGGACAGCAGGGAGTCAGCCCCAGCATTTT. The V gene is TRBV10-2, the J gene TRBJ1-5, with D possibly being TRBD1 (6 bases). There are 16 residues in the CDR3. The germline gives CDR1 WSHSY, CDR2 SAAADI. The V and J ends lost 6 bases and 6 bases respectively, with 21 bases between them.

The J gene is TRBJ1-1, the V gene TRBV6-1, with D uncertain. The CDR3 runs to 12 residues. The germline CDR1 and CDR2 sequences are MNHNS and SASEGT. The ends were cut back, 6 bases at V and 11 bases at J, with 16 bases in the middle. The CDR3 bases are TGTGCCAGCAGCGACTTCAGGTGGTCGGCTTTCTTT. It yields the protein CASSDFRWSAFF.

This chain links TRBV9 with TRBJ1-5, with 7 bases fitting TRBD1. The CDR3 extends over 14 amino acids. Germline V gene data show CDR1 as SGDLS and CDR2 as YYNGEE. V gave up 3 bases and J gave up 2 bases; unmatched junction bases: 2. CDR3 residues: CASSGTGGNQPQHF. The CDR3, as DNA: TGTGCCAGCAGCGGGACAGGAGGCAATCAGCCCCAGCATTTT.

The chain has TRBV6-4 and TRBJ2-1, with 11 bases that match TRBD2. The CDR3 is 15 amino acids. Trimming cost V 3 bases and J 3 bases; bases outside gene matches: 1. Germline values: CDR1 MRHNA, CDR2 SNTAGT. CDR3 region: CASSDGTSGYNEQFF. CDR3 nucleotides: TGTGCCAGCAGTGATGGGACTAGCGGCTACAATGAGCAGTTCTTC.

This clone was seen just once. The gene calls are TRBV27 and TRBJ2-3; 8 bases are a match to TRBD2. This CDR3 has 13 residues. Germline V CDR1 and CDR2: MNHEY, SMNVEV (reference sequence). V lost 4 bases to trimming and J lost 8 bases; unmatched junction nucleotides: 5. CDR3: CASSWTSQGTQYF. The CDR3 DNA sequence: TGTGCCAGCAGTTGGACTAGCCAGGGTACGCAGTATTTT.

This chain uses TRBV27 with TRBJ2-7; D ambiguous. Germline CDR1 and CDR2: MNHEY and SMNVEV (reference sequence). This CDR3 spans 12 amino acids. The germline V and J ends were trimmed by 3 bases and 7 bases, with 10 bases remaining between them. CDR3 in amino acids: CASSFKGLEQYF. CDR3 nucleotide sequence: TGTGCCAGCAGTTTCAAGGGCCTGGAGCAGTACTTC.

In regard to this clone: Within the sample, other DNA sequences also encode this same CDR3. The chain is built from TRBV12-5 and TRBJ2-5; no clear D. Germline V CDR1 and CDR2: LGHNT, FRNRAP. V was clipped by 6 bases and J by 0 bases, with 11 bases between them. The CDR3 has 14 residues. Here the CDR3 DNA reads TGTGCTAGTGGCCTAGGGCGGAACCAAGAGACCCAGTACTTC. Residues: CASGLGRNQETQYF.

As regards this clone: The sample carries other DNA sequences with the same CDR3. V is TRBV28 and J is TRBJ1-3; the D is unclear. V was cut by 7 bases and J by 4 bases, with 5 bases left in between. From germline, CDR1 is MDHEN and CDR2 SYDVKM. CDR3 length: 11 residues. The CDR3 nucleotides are TGTGCCAGCACACCCGGAAACACCATATATTTT. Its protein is CASTPGNTIYF.

The CDR3 DNA sequence: TGCGCCAGCAGCTTTGACCAGGGGGGCTACACCTTC. Protein sequence: CASSFDQGGYTF. The V and J genes are TRBV5-1 and TRBJ1-2, with a possible D match to TRBD1 (6 bases). The CDR3 is 12 residues long. V was shortened by 2 bases and J by 8 bases, with 10 bases between the two germline ends. Per the germline V gene, CDR1 is SGHRS and CDR2 is YFSETQ.

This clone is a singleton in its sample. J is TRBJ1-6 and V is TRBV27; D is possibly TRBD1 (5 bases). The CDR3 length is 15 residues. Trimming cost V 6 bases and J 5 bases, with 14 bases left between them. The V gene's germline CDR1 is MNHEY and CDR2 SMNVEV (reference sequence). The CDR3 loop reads CASRRPTANNSPLHF. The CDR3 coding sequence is TGTGCCAGCAGGCGCCCGACAGCAAATAATTCACCCCTCCACTTT.

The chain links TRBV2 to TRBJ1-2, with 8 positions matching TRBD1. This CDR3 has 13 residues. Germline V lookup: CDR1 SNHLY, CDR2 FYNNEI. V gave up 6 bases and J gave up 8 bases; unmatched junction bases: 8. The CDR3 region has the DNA TGTGCCAGCAGCTGGACAGGGAGGGACGGCTACACCTTC. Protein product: CASSWTGRDGYTF.

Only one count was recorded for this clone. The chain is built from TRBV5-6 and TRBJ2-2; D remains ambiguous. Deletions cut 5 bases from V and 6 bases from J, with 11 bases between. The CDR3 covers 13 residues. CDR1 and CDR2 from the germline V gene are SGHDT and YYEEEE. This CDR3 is CASRATDAGELFF. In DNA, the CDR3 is TGTGCCAGCAGGGCTACAGATGCCGGGGAGCTGTTTTTT. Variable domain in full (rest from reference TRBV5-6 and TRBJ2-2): DAGVTQSPTHLIKTRGQQVTLRCSPKSGHDTVSWYQQALGQGPQFIFQYYEEEERQRGNFPDRFSGHQFPNYSSELNVNALLLGDSALYLCASRATDAGELFFGEGSRLTVL.

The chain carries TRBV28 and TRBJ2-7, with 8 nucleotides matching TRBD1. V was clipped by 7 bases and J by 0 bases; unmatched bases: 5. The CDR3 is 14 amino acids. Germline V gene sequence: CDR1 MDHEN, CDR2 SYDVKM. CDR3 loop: CASKKDRVSYEQYF. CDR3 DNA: TGTGCCAGCAAAAAGGACAGGGTCTCCTACGAGCAGTACTTC.

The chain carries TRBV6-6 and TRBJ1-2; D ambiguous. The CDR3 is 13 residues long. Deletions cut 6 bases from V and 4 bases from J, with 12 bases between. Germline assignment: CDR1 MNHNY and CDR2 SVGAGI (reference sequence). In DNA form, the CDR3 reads TGTGCCAGCAGCCCGGTTCAGACCTATGGCTACACCTTC. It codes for CASSPVQTYGYTF.